Below, 27 T cell receptor beta chains from the same sample are listed, as sequenced in a study of early T cells in non-severe SARS-CoV-2 infection. Via MiXCR, TCRdb re-called the 5' RACE reads, giving one row per CDR3 protein. Here the sample spans fewer than 65,000 distinct CDR3 sequences, 5% to 6.5% being singletons. Here the sequenced sample was whole blood, taken at baseline. The receptors were gathered from an adult who was a healthcare worker with PCR-confirmed SARS-CoV-2 infection or an uninfected control (not recorded which).

Many counts were recorded for this clonotype. The chain carries TRBV13 and TRBJ2-7; tentatively, D is TRBD2 (6 bases). The CDR3 totals 14 residues. Trimming removed 3 bases from V and 6 bases from J, with 15 bases in between. Germline CDR1 and CDR2: PRHDT and FYEKMQ (reference sequence). The CDR3 protein is CASSFTAGRGEQYF. The CDR3 bases are TGTGCCAGCAGCTTTACGGCGGGACGGGGCGAGCAGTACTTC.

This clonotype was detected many times. The V call is TRBV7-3, the J call TRBJ2-5; D is undetermined. The CDR3 length is 13 residues. In germline, CDR1 is SGHTA, CDR2 FQGTGA. V gave up 5 bases and J gave up 3 bases, with 10 bases separating them. CDR3 coding DNA: TGTGCCAGCAGCCCCCGCCGAGAAGAGACCCAGTACTTC. Translation: CASSPRREETQYF.

Ten or more counts support this clonotype. This chain uses TRBV10-3 with TRBJ2-1; no clear D. Trimming shortened V by 6 bases and J by 5 bases, and 11 bases separated the two germline ends. The CDR3 is 13 amino acids. Germline V gene lookup returns CDR1 ENHRY and CDR2 SYGVKD. CDR3 loop: CAISALADNEQFF. In DNA form, the CDR3 reads TGTGCCATCAGCGCACTCGCGGACAATGAGCAGTTCTTC.

In this sample, this clonotype turned up many times. The chain uses TRBV5-1 and TRBJ2-1; the match to TRBD2 covers 7 bases. The CDR3 runs to 11 residues. Germline-derived CDR1 and CDR2 are SGHRS and YFSETQ. The ends lost 4 bases at V and 15 bases at J; junction bases unmatched: 7. The CDR3 coding sequence is TGCGCCAGCAGCCTCCAGCGGGACCTGTTCTTC. Translated, it gives CASSLQRDLFF. Based on the CDR3 plus reference TRBV5-1 and TRBJ2-1, the full variable domain is KAGVTQTPRYLIKTRGQQVTLSCSPISGHRSVSWYQQTPGQGLQFLFEYFSETQRNKGNFPGRFSGRQFSNSRSEMNVSTLELGDSALYLCASSLQRDLFFGPGTRLTVL.

In this sample, this clonotype turned up many times. The rearrangement joins TRBV29-1 to TRBJ2-3; perhaps D is TRBD1 or TRBD2 (5 bases each). Trimming pared 6 bases from V and 10 bases from J, leaving 17 bases between. The V gene's germline CDR1 is SQVTM and CDR2 ANQGSEA. This CDR3 has 12 residues. The CDR3 is CSVPYIGTSQYF. CDR3 nucleotides: TGCAGCGTCCCGTATATCGGGACCTCGCAGTATTTT.

This clonotype occurred a few times. This rearrangement joins TRBV28 to TRBJ2-3; 8 positions match TRBD1. Germline V gene lookup returns CDR1 MDHEN and CDR2 SYDVKM. This CDR3 has 15 residues. The V segment lost 1 base and the J segment 3 bases; nucleotides outside the gene matches: 3. The CDR3 is CASSLSRDRTDTQYF. The CDR3 coding sequence is TGTGCCAGCAGTTTATCCCGGGACAGGACAGATACGCAGTATTTT.

Ten or more counts support this clonotype. The rearrangement joins TRBV28 to TRBJ2-6, with a weak D call TRBD2 (6 bases). Germline V gene sequence: CDR1 MDHEN, CDR2 SYDVKM. The CDR3 contains 15 residues. V was pared by 4 bases and J by 2 bases, with 9 bases between. Here the CDR3 reads CASSYSGAGANVLTF. CDR3 sequence (DNA): TGTGCCAGCAGTTACTCGGGAGCTGGGGCCAACGTCCTGACTTTC.

The chain carries TRBV3-1 and TRBJ2-5; 10 nucleotides agree with TRBD2. V shed 4 bases, J shed 1 base, and the junction held 3 bases outside the gene matches. The CDR3 spans 15 residues. The germline gives CDR1 LGHDT, CDR2 YNNKEL (reference sequence). The chain's CDR3 is CASSPLAGIQETQYF. CDR3 nucleotide sequence: TGTGCCAGCAGCCCACTAGCGGGAATCCAAGAGACCCAGTACTTC.

V gene TRBV28 combines with J gene TRBJ1-4; D is possibly TRBD1 (5 bases). The CDR3 has 15 residues. Germline V CDR1 and CDR2: MDHEN, SYDVKM. The germline V and J ends were trimmed by 5 bases and 8 bases, with 18 bases remaining between them. CDR3 DNA: TGTGCCAGCAGTCCTACCCAGGGTTTCAGGGAAAAACTGTTTTTT. Amino acids: CASSPTQGFREKLFF.

This clonotype was detected many times. The chain couples TRBV6-5 to TRBJ2-7, with TRBD2 matching 10 bases. The ends lost 5 bases at V and 0 bases at J; junction bases unmatched: 7. CDR3 length: 16 amino acids. The germline V gene has CDR1 MNHEY and CDR2 SVGAGI. The CDR3 sequence: CASSPWGLAPSYEQYF. CDR3 DNA sequence: TGTGCCAGCAGTCCTTGGGGACTAGCGCCCTCCTACGAGCAGTACTTC.

This clonotype was seen a few times. The chain links TRBV11-1 to TRBJ2-5, with D perhaps matching TRBD1 (6 bases). The V end was cut by 2 bases, the J end by 3 bases, with 13 bases between. CDR3 length: 15 residues. In germline, CDR1 is SGHAT, CDR2 FQDESV (reference sequence). CDR3 DNA sequence: TGTGCCAGCAGCTTATCGGGACAAATGAAAGAGACCCAGTACTTC. This codes for CASSLSGQMKETQYF.

This clonotype was recorded many times. The chain links TRBV4-1 to TRBJ2-2, with 7 nucleotides matching TRBD1. The J segment lost 8 bases and the V segment lost 2 bases, leaving 5 bases of the junction unmatched. The CDR3 sequence is 14 residues long. Germline V gives CDR1 MGHRA, CDR2 YSYEKL. CDR3 in DNA: TGCGCCAGCAGCCAACTAGGGGGCTCTGGGGAGCTGTTTTTT. Residues: CASSQLGGSGELFF.

This clonotype was observed at least ten times. The V and J genes are TRBV28 and TRBJ1-5; possibly TRBD1 for D (5 bases). With 6 bases removed from V and 6 bases from J, the gap between germline ends came to 15 bases. Germline values: CDR1 MDHEN, CDR2 SYDVKM. The CDR3 contains 14 residues. This CDR3 reads CASSDSSASQPQHF. CDR3 nucleotides: TGTGCCAGCAGCGACAGCTCCGCTAGTCAGCCCCAGCATTTT.

This clonotype has a count of ten or more. This chain connects TRBV25-1 to TRBJ1-5; D is uncertain. Germline assignment: CDR1 MGHDK and CDR2 SYGVNS. V was shortened by 5 bases and J by 8 bases, with 16 bases between the two germline ends. The CDR3 sequence is 14 residues long. The CDR3 sequence: CASSPSTPGKPQHF. The CDR3 nucleotides are TGTGCCAGCAGTCCCTCTACCCCCGGGAAGCCCCAGCATTTT.

This clonotype was counted only a few times. The chain couples TRBV7-8 to TRBJ2-7; 7 positions agree with TRBD1. The V gene end was trimmed by 1 base and the J gene end by 5 bases; junction bases not matched to a gene: 5. The CDR3 loop spans 14 amino acids. CDR1 and CDR2 (germline): SGHVS, FQNEAQ. For the CDR3, the DNA is TGTGCCAGCAGCTTAGTAGACAGGGCCCACGAGCAGTACTTC. It codes for CASSLVDRAHEQYF. Together with reference TRBV7-8 and TRBJ2-7, the CDR3 gives the full variable domain: GAGVSQSPRYKVAKRGQDVALRCDPISGHVSLFWYQQALGQGPEFLTYFQNEAQLDKSGLPSDRFFAERPEGSVSTLKIQRTQQEDSAVYLCASSLVDRAHEQYFGPGTRLTVT.

This clonotype came up many times. V gene TRBV19 combines with J gene TRBJ2-1, with TRBD2 matching over 12 bases. There are 15 residues in the CDR3. Per germline, CDR1 LNHDA and CDR2 SQIVND (reference sequence). Trimming removed 6 bases from V and 6 bases from J; junction bases left unmatched: 6. The CDR3 here is CASRTSGRLPNEQFF. CDR3 DNA sequence: TGTGCCAGTAGGACTAGCGGGAGACTGCCCAATGAGCAGTTCTTC.

This clonotype came up many times. The rearrangement uses TRBV6-5 and TRBJ1-4; 9 bases are a match to TRBD1. The germline CDR1 and CDR2 sequences are MNHEY and SVGAGI. This CDR3 has 15 residues. V shed 5 bases and J 8 bases; nucleotides not matched to a gene: 9. The CDR3 bases are TGTGCCAGCAGTCCAGGACAGGGGATTAGGGAAAAACTGTTTTTT. It encodes CASSPGQGIREKLFF.

This clonotype was detected many times. The gene calls are TRBV5-6 and TRBJ1-1; possibly TRBD1 for D (6 bases). Trimming shortened V by 0 bases and J by 7 bases, and 25 bases separated the two germline ends. CDR1 SGHDT and CDR2 YYEEEE come from the germline V gene. The CDR3 contains 18 residues. In DNA form, the CDR3 reads TGTGCCAGCAGCTTGGACAGATACCAGGGACAACTCCTGGTTGAAGCTTTCTTT. Translating gives CASSLDRYQGQLLVEAFF.

This clonotype was detected a few times. V is TRBV20-1 and J is TRBJ2-1; D is undetermined. Trimming shortened V by 0 bases and J by 5 bases, and 8 bases separated the two germline ends. This CDR3 is built from 13 residues. Germline CDR1 reads DFQATT; CDR2 reads SNEGSKA (reference sequence). CDR3: CSARDSDHNEQFF. For the CDR3, the DNA is TGCAGTGCTAGAGATTCAGATCACAATGAGCAGTTCTTC.

This clonotype was found many times. The rearrangement links TRBV20-1 to TRBJ1-4; no clear D gene. V dropped 1 base and J dropped 8 bases, with 14 bases sitting between them. Germline CDR1 DFQATT, CDR2 SNEGSKA (reference sequence). The CDR3 sequence is 14 residues long. The CDR3 protein is CSARGPYTKEKLFF. The CDR3 nucleotides are TGCAGTGCTAGAGGCCCATATACCAAAGAAAAACTGTTTTTT.

This clonotype was counted ten times or more. The chain combines TRBV7-6 with TRBJ2-1; a weak D match, TRBD2 (6 bases). The V gene lost 4 bases and the J gene lost 3 bases, with 13 bases spanning the gap. There are 15 residues in the CDR3. Germline V gene lookup returns CDR1 SGHVS and CDR2 FNYEAQ. CDR3 nucleotides: TGTGCCAGCAGCTCCTCCGGGACTGGCTACAATGAGCAGTTCTTC. Encoded protein: CASSSSGTGYNEQFF.

This clonotype was detected only a few times. This chain links TRBV10-3 with TRBJ2-6; the D is unclear. Deletions cut 1 base from V and 0 bases from J, with 4 bases between. The length of the CDR3 is 15 residues. Germline V CDR1 and CDR2: ENHRY, SYGVKD. DNA of the CDR3: TGTGCCATCAGTGAGTTCGCCTCTGGGGCCAACGTCCTGACTTTC. Residues: CAISEFASGANVLTF.

The sample holds many counts of this clonotype. The V and J genes are TRBV12-3 or TRBV12-4 and TRBJ2-7, with TRBD2 matching over 11 bases. The CDR3 spans 12 residues. V lost 6 bases, J lost 13 bases, and 8 bases stayed unmatched. CDR3 nucleotide sequence: TGTGCCAGCAGCCTTACTAGCGGGAGTATATACTTC. Protein product: CASSLTSGSIYF.

This clonotype turned up a few times. This chain joins TRBV27 and TRBJ2-3; no clear D. V lost 6 bases and J 1 base, leaving 17 bases between the germline ends. CDR1 and CDR2 (germline): MNHEY, SMNVEV (reference sequence). This CDR3 is 16 amino acids long. CDR3 in DNA: TGTGCCAGCAGCTTGTATCTGGGCCAGGGCACAGATACGCAGTATTTT. It specifies CASSLYLGQGTDTQYF.

This clonotype has only a few counts. This chain links TRBV18 with TRBJ2-2; D gene ambiguous. The CDR3 covers 15 residues. Deletions cut 5 bases from V and 4 bases from J, with 14 bases between. Germline CDR1 is KGHSH and CDR2 is LQKENI. CDR3: CASSKKTPPTGELFF. Written as DNA, the CDR3 is TGTGCCAGCTCAAAAAAGACGCCGCCCACCGGGGAGCTGTTTTTT.

This clonotype showed up many times. The chain uses TRBV6-2 or TRBV6-3 and TRBJ2-1; TRBD2 matches at 15 bases. Trimming removed 6 bases from V and 7 bases from J; junction bases left unmatched: 10. This CDR3 is 17 amino acids long. Germline V gives CDR1 MNHEY, CDR2 SVGEGT. CDR3 residues: CASSYGSGTSGRNEQFF. In nucleotides, the CDR3 is TGTGCCAGCAGCTACGGAAGCGGGACTAGCGGGAGGAATGAGCAGTTCTTC.

The chain couples TRBV10-3 to TRBJ1-5, with 7 bases aligning to TRBD1. Germline lookup yields CDR1 ENHRY and CDR2 SYGVKD. The junction had 6 bases not matched to a gene; V was cut back by 6 bases and J by 4 bases. CDR3 length equals 14 residues. The CDR3: CAISAGTENQPQHF. The CDR3 DNA reads TGTGCCATCAGCGCCGGGACAGAAAATCAGCCCCAGCATTTT.